This T cell receptor beta chain stems from a study of T-cell memory formation after mild COVID-19. General study findings and limits: Clones from the second wave (peaking day 37) had unconfirmed SARS-CoV-2 specificity. Among clones contracting day 15 to 85, CD4/CD8 was balanced, whereas later expanders leaned CD4+. Pre-infection memory held some responding clones, suggesting pre-existing cross-reactive T cells responded. CD4+ clones that contracted lay mainly in CM and EM; CD8+ ones lay in EMRA.

TCRdb reprocessed the 5' RACE reads via MiXCR and lists one record per CDR3 protein. The sample has about 610,000 distinct CDR3 sequences; 15% to 20% are singletons. V was clipped by 6 bases and J by 4 bases, with 22 bases between them. Germline V lookup: CDR1 SNHLY, CDR2 FYNNEI. The CDR3 spans 18 residues. Concerning this clonotype itself: What it binds is not known.

The source material was PBMCs or a T cell subset sorted from them (not recorded which). The receptor's source is an adult woman who had mild COVID-19 (a few samples of this study predate the infection). Cell type and time point are not known. This chain connects TRBV2 to TRBJ1-6; D perhaps matches TRBD1 (6 bases). CDR3 bases: TGTGCCAGCAGAGACGGGACACCTTCCCCCTTATATAATTCACCCCTCCACTTT. It is translated as CASRDGTPSPLYNSPLHF. Full variable domain (outside the CDR3, taken from reference TRBV2 and TRBJ1-6): EPEVTQTPSHQVTQMGQEVILRCVPISNHLYFYWYRQILGQKVEFLVSFYNNEISEKSEIFDDQFSVERPDGSNFTLKIRSTKLEDSAMYFCASRDGTPSPLYNSPLHFGNGTRLTVT.